Each of the 7 T cell receptor beta chains below was sequenced from the same sample in a study of blood T cell repertoires in COVID-19. TCRdb keeps only in-frame clones here, not all; method: immunoSEQ multiplex PCR. The table has 80,000 to 90,000 clones, roughly 86% seen once. Sequencing was done on a sample of peripheral blood. The receptors were sampled from a woman aged 80 or over with acute or convalescent COVID-19.

The V and J genes are TRBV10-3 and TRBJ1-2, with 7 bases identical to TRBD1. Per the germline V gene, CDR1 is ENHRY and CDR2 is SYGVKD. The junction had 7 bases not matched to a gene; V was cut back by 6 bases and J by 3 bases. The CDR3 extends over 14 amino acids. CDR3 coding DNA: TGTGCCATCAGCCCGGGGCAGGGGGACTATGGCTACACCTTC. Translation: CAISPGQGDYGYTF.

V and J are TRBV7-6 and TRBJ2-1; 7 bases fit TRBD1. Losses at the gene ends were 1 base for V and 0 bases for J; bases not matched to a gene: 9. The length of the CDR3 is 18 residues. Germline lookup yields CDR1 SGHVS and CDR2 FNYEAQ. Here the CDR3 reads CASSLEDRTLSSYNEQFF. Here the CDR3 DNA reads TGTGCCAGCAGCTTAGAGGACAGGACGCTTAGCTCCTACAATGAGCAGTTCTTC.

The chain has TRBV5-1 and TRBJ2-7; TRBD1 aligns across 10 bases. J gave up 3 bases and V 3 bases, and 18 bases lay outside the gene matches. The germline gives CDR1 SGHRS, CDR2 YFSETQ. The CDR3 extends over 19 amino acids. This CDR3 is CASSSGQGGIIGGIYEQYF. Here the CDR3 DNA reads TGCGCCAGCAGCTCAGGACAGGGGGGTATCATCGGCGGGATCTACGAGCAGTACTTC. The full variable domain, with the rest looked up from reference TRBV5-1 and TRBJ2-7, is KAGVTQTPRYLIKTRGQQVTLSCSPISGHRSVSWYQQTPGQGLQFLFEYFSETQRNKGNFPGRFSGRQFSNSRSEMNVSTLELGDSALYLCASSSGQGGIIGGIYEQYFGPGTRLTVT.

As for this clone: This CDR3 is also generated by other DNA sequences in the sample. The rearrangement uses TRBV5-1 and TRBJ2-1; perhaps TRBD1 as D (6 bases). Trimming took off 0 bases at V and 5 bases at J, with 9 bases between the two ends. CDR1 SGHRS and CDR2 YFSETQ come from the germline V gene. The CDR3 runs 14 residues. As DNA, the CDR3 is TGCGCCAGCAGCTTGGGGACAGCTAACAATGAGCAGTTCTTC. Translation gives CASSLGTANNEQFF.

This sequence joins TRBV27 and TRBJ2-5; 7 bases agree with TRBD2. Germline V gene lookup returns CDR1 MNHEY and CDR2 SMNVEV (reference sequence). The CDR3 totals 12 residues. V shed 8 bases and J 3 bases; nucleotides not matched to a gene: 3. The CDR3: CASRRGEETQYF. The DNA of the CDR3 is TGTGCCAGCCGCCGGGGGGAAGAGACCCAGTACTTC.

This chain joins TRBV11-3 and TRBJ1-5, with TRBD1 identical over 8 bases. Germline V gene lookup returns CDR1 SGHNT and CDR2 YENEEA. V was clipped by 5 bases and J by 3 bases; unmatched bases: 12. CDR3 length: 17 residues. The CDR3 loop is CASSPGGQESLNQPQHF. The CDR3 DNA is TGTGCCAGCAGCCCCGGGGGACAGGAGTCCCTCAATCAGCCCCAGCATTTT.

The CDR3 sequence is CASRGFLAGTRNEQFF. CDR3 bases: TGCGCCAGCAGGGGATTTCTCGCCGGGACTAGGAATGAGCAGTTCTTC. This rearrangement joins TRBV10-2 to TRBJ2-1, with TRBD2 identical over 8 bases. CDR1 and CDR2 from the germline V gene are WSHSY and SAAADI. The CDR3 is 16 amino acids. V lost 6 bases to trimming and J lost 7 bases; unmatched junction nucleotides: 14.